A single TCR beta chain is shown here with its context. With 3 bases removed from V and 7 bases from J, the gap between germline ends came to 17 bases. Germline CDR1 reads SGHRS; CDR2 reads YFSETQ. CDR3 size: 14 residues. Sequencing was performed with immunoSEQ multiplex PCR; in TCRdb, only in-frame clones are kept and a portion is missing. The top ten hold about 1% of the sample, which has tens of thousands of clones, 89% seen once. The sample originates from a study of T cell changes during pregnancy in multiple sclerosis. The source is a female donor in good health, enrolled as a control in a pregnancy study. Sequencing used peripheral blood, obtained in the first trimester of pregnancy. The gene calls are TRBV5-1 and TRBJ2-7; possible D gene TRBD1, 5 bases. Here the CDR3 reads CASSSRKGSREQYF. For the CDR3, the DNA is TGCGCCAGCAGCTCCCGAAAGGGGTCAAGGGAGCAGTACTTC.